Below, one T cell receptor beta chain is given with its context. TCRdb independently ran MiXCR on the RT-PCR reads; one entry per CDR3 protein. The data hold about 680,000 distinct CDR3 sequences, with approximately 15% observed a single time. The length of the CDR3 is 15 residues. Germline values: CDR1 DFQATT, CDR2 SNEGSKA (reference sequence). The junction had 5 bases not matched to a gene; V was cut back by 1 base and J by 2 bases. The source is a female donor in good health, serving as a healthy control. The source material was memory CD4+ T cells from blood. This rearrangement joins TRBV20-1 to TRBJ1-2; TRBD1 matches at 9 bases. CDR3 nucleotides: TGCAGTGCTAGAGCCGGGACAGGGTCAAACTATGGCTACACCTTC. Residues: CSARAGTGSNYGYTF.